Listed below are T cell receptor beta chains from one sample, sequenced in a study of T cells after yellow fever vaccination. TCRdb reanalysed the 5' RACE reads using MiXCR and keeps one entry per CDR3 protein. The sample includes 310,000 or so distinct CDR3 sequences, 6.8% of them seen just once. Sequencing was performed on PBMCs, taken roughly 46 days after the first yellow fever vaccination. The receptors were gathered from a man between 18 and 35 years old who received the YFV17D yellow fever vaccine. CDR3s include the opening cysteine and the closing phenylalanine or tryptophan. A D gene is named only where the DNA matches it firmly. For some rows the clone size is stated as once, few or many, or as a class when expanded; others skip it.

v_call,d_call,j_call,clone_size,cdr3_aa,cdr3_nt
TRBV7-9,-,TRBJ1-5,-,CASSSGARNQPQHF,TGTGCCAGCAGCTCCGGGGCCCGCAATCAGCCCCAGCATTTT
TRBV6-1,TRBD1,TRBJ2-7,few,CATSKPGQGSSEQYF,TGTGCCACCTCAAAGCCGGGACAGGGGTCCTCCGAGCAGTACTTC
TRBV9,-,TRBJ2-1,few,CASSVDRGGRNEQFF,TGTGCCAGCAGCGTAGACAGGGGGGGTCGGAATGAGCAGTTCTTC
TRBV9,TRBD2,TRBJ2-3,-,CASSVATPGGRRTDTQYF,TGTGCCAGCAGCGTAGCTACCCCGGGGGGGCGGAGGACAGATACGCAGTATTTT
TRBV5-1,TRBD1,TRBJ1-4,-,CASSLWDRGEKLFF,TGCGCCAGCAGCTTGTGGGACAGGGGTGAAAAACTGTTTTTT
TRBV5-6,-,TRBJ2-2,many,CASSLIREGRTGELFF,TGTGCCAGCAGCTTGATCCGGGAAGGGAGGACCGGGGAGCTGTTTTTT
TRBV11-2,-,TRBJ2-3,-,CASSLGFGTRDTDTQYF,TGTGCCAGCAGCTTGGGGTTTGGGACGCGGGACACAGATACGCAGTATTTT
TRBV5-5,-,TRBJ2-1,-,CASSVYHDSFYNEQFF,TGTGCCAGCAGCGTATACCACGACAGCTTCTACAATGAGCAGTTCTTC
TRBV12-3/TRBV12-4,TRBD1,TRBJ1-1,-,CASSFGQAAEAFF,TGTGCCAGCAGTTTCGGACAGGCGGCTGAAGCTTTCTTT
TRBV20-1,-,TRBJ1-1,-,CSANLSPEAFF,TGCAGTGCTAATCTTAGCCCTGAAGCTTTCTTT
TRBV11-2,TRBD2,TRBJ2-3,many,CASSARLAGGPTDTQYF,TGTGCCAGCAGCGCACGACTAGCGGGGGGACCCACAGATACGCAGTATTTT
TRBV3-1,-,TRBJ2-5,few,CASSRPGTLQETQYF,TGTGCCAGCAGTCGTCCCGGGACGTTACAAGAGACCCAGTACTTC
TRBV12-5,TRBD2,TRBJ2-3,-,CASVLRGGTDTQYF,TGTGCTAGTGTTTTGCGGGGGGGCACAGATACGCAGTATTTT
TRBV27,TRBD1,TRBJ2-6,many,CASSSYRGLLSGANVLTF,TGTGCCAGCAGTTCTTACAGGGGGCTTCTCTCTGGGGCCAACGTCCTGACTTTC
TRBV21-1,-,TRBJ2-7,many,CASGKRRTGYEQYF,TGTGCCAGCGGGAAGAGGAGGACAGGCTACGAGCAGTACTTC
TRBV4-1,-,TRBJ1-2,-,CASSQPRYYGYTF,TGCGCCAGCAGCCAACCCCGCTACTATGGCTACACCTTC
TRBV5-1,-,TRBJ2-5,-,CASTPGGLTQETQYF,TGCGCCAGCACCCCTGGGGGACTCACGCAAGAGACCCAGTACTTC
TRBV27,-,TRBJ1-2,-,CASTTAPRYGYTF,TGTGCCAGCACCACCGCTCCTCGCTATGGCTACACCTTC
TRBV7-2,-,TRBJ2-4,few,CASSLGGVAKNIQYF,TGTGCCAGCAGCCTGGGCGGGGTAGCCAAAAACATTCAGTACTTC
TRBV14,TRBD1,TRBJ1-4,-,CASSPVGQGGEKLFF,TGTGCCAGCAGCCCGGTTGGACAGGGAGGTGAAAAACTGTTTTTT
TRBV12-3/TRBV12-4,TRBD1,TRBJ1-4,-,CASSLKGQGLGEKLFF,TGTGCCAGCAGTTTAAAGGGACAGGGCCTAGGGGAAAAACTGTTTTTT
TRBV28,-,TRBJ2-6,-,CASSTGLTGGANVLTF,TGTGCCAGCAGCACTGGCCTGACGGGCGGGGCCAACGTCCTGACTTTC
TRBV25-1,-,TRBJ1-2,many,CATRAPKDIPYGYTF,TGTGCCACCCGGGCCCCAAAAGACATCCCCTATGGCTACACCTTC
TRBV4-3,-,TRBJ2-1,-,CASSLSGREQFF,TGCGCCAGCAGCCTCAGCGGGCGTGAGCAGTTCTTC
TRBV12-3/TRBV12-4,TRBD1,TRBJ1-5,-,CASSPDRGHRRAQHF,TGTGCCAGCAGCCCTGACAGGGGGCACCGTCGGGCCCAGCATTTT
TRBV23-1,-,TRBJ2-3,few,CASSRLSGWDTQYF,TGCGCCAGCAGCCGGCTATCTGGGTGGGATACGCAGTATTTT
TRBV29-1,TRBD2,TRBJ2-1,few,CSVEVRGLAGGDEQFF,TGCAGCGTTGAGGTTAGGGGACTAGCGGGGGGGGATGAGCAGTTCTTC
TRBV7-9,-,TRBJ2-5,few,CASSFGRGLETQYF,TGTGCCAGCAGCTTCGGTAGGGGGTTGGAGACCCAGTACTTC
TRBV28,-,TRBJ1-1,-,CASSLVTGTTEAFF,TGTGCCAGCAGTTTGGTAACAGGGACCACTGAAGCTTTCTTT
TRBV7-2,TRBD2,TRBJ2-3,many,CASSLMRGGGDTQYF,TGTGCCAGCAGCTTAATGCGGGGGGGCGGAGATACGCAGTATTTT
TRBV9,-,TRBJ2-7,few,CASSVTGKTYEQYF,TGTGCCAGCAGCGTAACAGGGAAAACCTACGAGCAGTACTTC
TRBV12-3/TRBV12-4,TRBD2,TRBJ2-5,-,CASRAWEGQETQYF,TGTGCCAGCAGAGCCTGGGAGGGCCAAGAGACCCAGTACTTC
TRBV12-3/TRBV12-4,TRBD2,TRBJ2-1,-,CASSFTSGGVYEQFF,TGTGCCAGCAGTTTTACTAGCGGGGGTGTCTATGAGCAGTTCTTC
TRBV4-1,TRBD1,TRBJ1-1,-,CASSQLGQFEAFF,TGCGCCAGCAGCCAATTGGGACAGTTTGAAGCTTTCTTT
TRBV28,TRBD1,TRBJ2-2,-,CASSFRDRTGTGELFF,TGTGCCAGCAGTTTCCGGGACAGGACGGGCACCGGGGAGCTGTTTTTT
TRBV7-9,-,TRBJ2-1,-,CASGLLRRSNEQFF,TGTGCCAGCGGCTTACTCCGCCGCAGCAATGAGCAGTTCTTC
TRBV29-1,-,TRBJ1-1,-,CSVGSGNTEAFF,TGCAGCGTAGGGTCGGGGAACACTGAAGCTTTCTTT
TRBV29-1,-,TRBJ1-1,-,CSVVVGLGDTEAFF,TGCAGCGTTGTAGTCGGGCTTGGGGACACTGAAGCTTTCTTT
TRBV5-1,TRBD1,TRBJ2-1,many,CASSVLQGASYNEQFF,TGCGCCAGCAGCGTCTTACAGGGGGCCTCCTACAATGAGCAGTTCTTC
TRBV12-3/TRBV12-4,-,TRBJ2-1,-,CASRIHDNEQFF,TGTGCCAGCAGGATCCACGACAATGAGCAGTTCTTC
TRBV6-1,-,TRBJ1-6,few,CASSLFPGGLGSPLHF,TGTGCCAGCAGCCTCTTCCCCGGGGGGCTTGGTTCACCCCTCCACTTT
TRBV5-6,TRBD1,TRBJ1-4,few,CASSLRQGISNEKLFF,TGTGCCAGCAGCTTGCGACAGGGGATATCTAATGAAAAACTGTTTTTT
TRBV5-1,-,TRBJ1-2,few,CASSLERDTQVNYGYTF,TGCGCCAGCAGCTTGGAGCGGGACACCCAAGTGAACTATGGCTACACCTTC
TRBV5-1,TRBD2,TRBJ2-1,few,CASRGGTESLQFF,TGCGCCAGCAGGGGGGGGACCGAAAGTTTGCAGTTCTTC
TRBV4-1,-,TRBJ2-1,few,CASSQDPSVQGLSRQFF,TGCGCCAGCAGCCAAGATCCATCCGTTCAAGGTTTGTCCAGGCAGTTCTTC
TRBV20-1,-,TRBJ2-7,few,CSATETNLYEQYF,TGCAGTGCCACAGAGACCAATCTCTACGAGCAGTACTTC
TRBV13,-,TRBJ2-2,many,CASSLPGGELFF,TGTGCCAGCAGCCTCCCTGGGGGGGAGCTGTTTTTT
TRBV18,TRBD2,TRBJ2-2,few,CASSPPRGGGANTGELFF,TGTGCCAGCTCACCACCGAGAGGCGGGGGGGCGAACACCGGGGAGCTGTTTTTT
TRBV6-2/TRBV6-3,TRBD1,TRBJ2-7,-,CASSYSDRWMDEQYF,TGTGCCAGCAGTTATTCGGACAGGTGGATGGACGAGCAGTACTTC
TRBV15,-,TRBJ2-5,few,CATSRDGSPGWETQYF,TGTGCCACCAGCAGAGATGGGTCCCCGGGGTGGGAGACCCAGTACTTC
TRBV3-1,-,TRBJ1-4,-,CANGGSDEKLFF,TGTGCCAACGGGGGCAGTGATGAAAAACTGTTTTTT
TRBV6-1,TRBD1,TRBJ2-7,-,CASSTPGQIYEQYF,TGTGCCAGCAGTACCCCGGGACAGATCTACGAGCAGTACTTC
TRBV7-2,-,TRBJ1-5,-,CASSLSSDLSNQPQHF,TGTGCCAGCAGCTTATCGTCGGATCTTAGCAATCAGCCCCAGCATTTT
TRBV7-2,TRBD2,TRBJ2-1,few,CASSFSGGNNEQFF,TGTGCCAGCAGCTTTAGCGGGGGGAACAATGAGCAGTTCTTC
TRBV11-3,-,TRBJ1-1,many,CASSLGTSTEAFF,TGTGCCAGCAGCTTAGGAACCTCCACTGAAGCTTTCTTT
TRBV28,-,TRBJ2-5,many,CASSLFGAGETQYF,TGTGCCAGCAGTTTGTTTGGGGCGGGAGAGACCCAGTACTTC
TRBV5-1,TRBD1,TRBJ2-7,few,CASSTAGTGAYEQYF,TGCGCCAGCAGCACAGCCGGGACAGGGGCCTACGAGCAGTACTTC